This T cell receptor (beta chain) came from a study of HIV-infected patients and healthy controls. The CDR3 is 12 residues long. Germline V gene sequence: CDR1 MNHEY, CDR2 SVGEGT. Between the trimmed V and J ends, which lost 2 bases and 4 bases, there was a span of 5 bases. cDNA was made from around 0.5 ug RNA using alpha and beta constant primers. Each of the alpha and beta chains got its own library through chain-specific third strand synthesis with indices. TCRdb itself ran the 5' RACE reads through MiXCR, one entry per CDR3 protein. This table has some 20,000 distinct CDR3 sequences, less than 15% appearing once. Whole blood was used without fractionation, so all unsorted peripheral T cells were included. There are many counts of this clonotype. Its antigen remains unknown. Study-wide points: With just sixteen HIV-infected individuals processed, the findings' generality was considered strongly limited.

Sequences were obtained from blood. The sequence was collected from an adult in good health. The J gene is TRBJ1-2, the V gene TRBV6-2 or TRBV6-3; D not certain. The CDR3 DNA reads TGTGCCAGCAGTTACGCAGGCTATGGCTACACCTTC. Translated: CASSYAGYGYTF.